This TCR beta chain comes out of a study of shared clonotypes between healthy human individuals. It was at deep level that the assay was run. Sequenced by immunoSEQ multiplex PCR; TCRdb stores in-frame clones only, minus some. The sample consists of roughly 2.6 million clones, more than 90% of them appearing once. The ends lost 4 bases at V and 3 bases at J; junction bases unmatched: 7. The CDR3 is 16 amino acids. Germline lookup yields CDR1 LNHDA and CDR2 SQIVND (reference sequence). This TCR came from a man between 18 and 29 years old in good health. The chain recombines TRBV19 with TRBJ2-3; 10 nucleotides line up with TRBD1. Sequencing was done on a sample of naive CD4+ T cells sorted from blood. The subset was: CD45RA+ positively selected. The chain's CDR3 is CASSSTGTGATDTQYF. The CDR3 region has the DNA TGTGCCAGTAGTAGTACCGGGACAGGGGCAACAGATACGCAGTATTTT.